These 2 T cell receptor beta chains originate from one sample sequenced in a study of cytomegalovirus exposure and HLA in healthy donors. A multiplex PCR was run with 60 Vbeta primers and 13 Jbeta primers. The repertoire was sequenced with immunoSEQ multiplex PCR; TCRdb's copy has only in-frame clones and lacks some. The top ten clones hold 0.26% of a sample with more than 150,000 clones, almost 85% of them seen once. Sequencing was done on a sample of PBMCs. The receptors were sampled from a boy younger than 18 in good health and CMV-seronegative.

This chain links TRBV27 with TRBJ2-5; 8 bases fit TRBD2. The CDR3 has 16 amino acids. The J segment lost 2 bases and the V segment lost 2 bases, leaving 7 bases of the junction unmatched. Germline V CDR1 and CDR2: MNHEY, SMNVEV (reference sequence). CDR3 DNA: TGTGCCAGCAGTTTAGGAGCGGGGGCCCTTCAAGAGACCCAGTACTTC. It yields the protein CASSLGAGALQETQYF.

CDR3: CASSFRRGTEAFF. The DNA for the CDR3 is TGTGCCAGCAGCTTTAGGCGAGGGACTGAAGCTTTCTTT. This chain uses TRBV7-9 with TRBJ1-1; no reliable D call. Trimming left V 3 bases short and J 5 bases short, with 10 bases between. Germline V CDR1 and CDR2: SEHNR, FQNEAQ (reference sequence). This CDR3 spans 13 amino acids.